The entry that follows covers one T cell receptor beta chain sequence. The CDR3 covers 15 residues. Germline values: CDR1 SGDLS, CDR2 YYNGEE. The germline V and J ends were trimmed by 0 bases and 1 base, with 9 bases remaining between them. Only in-frame clones appear in the TCRdb table, and some are missing; sequencing was by immunoSEQ multiplex PCR. The data show 150,000 to 200,000 clones, more than 75% seen once. The data were taken from a study of blood T cell repertoires in COVID-19. The chain couples TRBV9 to TRBJ2-3, with D maybe TRBD1 (5 bases). The source is a human donor in a cohort sampled during active COVID-19. Sequenced input: peripheral blood. The CDR3 bases are TGTGCCAGCAGCGTAGAAGGCAGGGGCACAGATACGCAGTATTTT. It specifies CASSVEGRGTDTQYF.